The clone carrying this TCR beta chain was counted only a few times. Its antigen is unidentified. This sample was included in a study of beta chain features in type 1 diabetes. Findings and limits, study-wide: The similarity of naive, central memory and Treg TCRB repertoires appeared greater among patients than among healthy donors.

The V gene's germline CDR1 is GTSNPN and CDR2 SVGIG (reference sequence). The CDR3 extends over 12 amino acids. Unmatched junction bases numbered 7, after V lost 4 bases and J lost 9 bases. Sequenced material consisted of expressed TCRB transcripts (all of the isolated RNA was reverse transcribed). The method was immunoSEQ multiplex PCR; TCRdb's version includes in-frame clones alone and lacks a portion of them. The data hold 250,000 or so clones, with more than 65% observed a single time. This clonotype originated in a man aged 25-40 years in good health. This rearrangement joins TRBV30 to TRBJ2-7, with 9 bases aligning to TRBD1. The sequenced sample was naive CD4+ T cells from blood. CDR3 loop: CAWTGQGSGQYF. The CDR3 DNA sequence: TGTGCCTGGACGGGACAGGGATCTGGGCAGTACTTC.